What follows describes a single TCR beta chain. Its target antigen remains unknown. No much larger clonotype is one base removed from it; base qualities were not supplied. The record originates from a study of blood T cell repertoires in COVID-19 (TCRdb year 2020). Notes on the research overall: Collaborator samples came from the United States, Italy and Spain and covered acute and convalescent phases of COVID-19. The material from the prospective study consisted of cDNA or gDNA derived from T cells, B-cell-depleted T cells, or PBMCs. The dataset comprised deeply sampled blood TCRbeta repertoires from subjects exposed to, actively infected with, or recovered from COVID-19. A freely available public database, intended as a resource for researchers studying the immune response to SARS-CoV-2, is where the repertoires were released. Samples came from the ongoing ImmuneRACE study (first 160 participants) plus 1,254 subjects from 6 global collaborators. Nearly every sample came with metadata listing a de-identified subject ID, COVID-19 status, age in years and sex. Where available, HLA class I and class II types were obtained from metadata supplied by the sample provider rather than from assay-based typing. Summary of the overall study and its limitations: Clinical and demographic metadata were provided uncurated, with the amount varying by source and participant.

Whole blood was collected in K2EDTA tubes by collaborating institutions according to the institutions' own protocols. For TCRbeta analysis, collaborator samples were shipped as frozen whole blood, as isolated PBMCs, or as DNA extracted from either sample type. TCRbeta CDR3 regions were amplified from genomic DNA by means of the immunoSEQ Assay, a bias-controlled multiplex PCR. The authors' analysis ran thus. The number of nucleated cells in each sample was estimated by amplification of reference gene primers within the assay. Sequence reads were collapsed and filtered to measure the absolute abundance of every unique TCRbeta CDR3 rearrangement. For each sample, productive Simpson clonality was calculated by taking the square root of Simpson's diversity index across productive rearrangements. TCRdb obtained this table from immuneACCESS and retained in-frame rearrangements with V and J assigned. These tables miss some clones; where compared with another copy, unresolved V genes account for less than half of the shortfall, and the remainder is unexplained. V and J calls and clone size are given by that table; D and trimming were obtained from the DNA. In all, the sample holds about 210,000 clones, and 82% of those were seen once. The top ten hold 10% to 15% of the sample.

The origin of this receptor is a middle-aged woman with acute or convalescent COVID-19. Input material: peripheral blood.

The bases are TGTGCCTGGAGTAACGGGGGGGAGCAGTACTTC. Translation gives CAWSNGGEQYF. The chain joins TRBV30 to TRBJ2-7, with 7 middle bases fitting TRBD2. Including cysteine and phenylalanine, the CDR3 has 11 amino acids. Only the CDR3 region is kept as DNA, spanning 33 bases read in frame from base 1. For CDR1 and CDR2, the germline V gene (reference sequence) lists GTSNPN and SVGIG. The junction shows trimming of 2 bases on V and 7 bases on J, and the gene matches do not reach 2 bases of it.